Given below is one T cell receptor (beta chain) in context. The junction does not match germline at one end; this may be a read error. The data were obtained in a study of blood T cell repertoires in COVID-19. Study details: Researchers got acute and convalescent COVID-19 samples from the United States, Italy and Spain. Sources were T cells, B-cell-depleted T cells, or PBMCs; the material itself was cDNA or gDNA.

In the original workflow: Quantification of nucleated cells was approximated via reference gene primer amplification. TCRdb keeps only in-frame clones here, not all; method: immunoSEQ multiplex PCR. V and J calls plus clone size are reproduced from that table; the DNA served to infer D and trimming. Counted here are some 50,000 clones, 86% occurring once; the ten biggest clones make up over 12%. This CDR3 is 16 amino acids long. Germline assignment: CDR1 SGHAT and CDR2 FQNNGV. The receptor comes from a human donor in a cohort sampled during active COVID-19. Sequencing used peripheral blood. This rearrangement joins TRBV11-2 to TRBJ2-2; 9 bases line up with TRBD1. CDR3 protein: CASSLSGQGSHRGAVF. The CDR3 DNA follows: TGTGCCAGCAGCCTAAGTGGACAGGGGTCACACCGGGGAGCTGTTTTT. The full variable domain, completed using reference TRBV11-2 and TRBJ2-2, is EAGVAQSPRYKIIEKRQSVAFWCNPISGHATLYWYQQILGQGPKLLIQFQNNGVVDDSQLPKDRFSAERLKGVDSTLKIQPAKLEDSAVYLCASSLSGQGSHRGAVFGEGSRLTVL.